The 21 T cell receptor beta chains listed next were all sequenced from one sample in a study of CXCR3-negative and CXCR3-positive naive CD8 T cells. Whole-study results and caveats: CXCR3-negative naive cells had less hydrophobic TRB CDR3s than did CXCR3-positive naive cells.

What these receptors recognize is not known. In preparing the TRB cDNA libraries, 5' RACE with UMI labels was used. TCRdb reanalyzed the 5' RACE reads, giving one entry per CDR3 protein sequence and no DNA. This table lists 65,000 to 90,000 distinct CDR3 sequences. Specimen: naive CXCR3+ CD8+ T cells from blood. Specified subset: CD45RO-CCR7+CD27+CD95- naive CD8+ T cells expressing CXCR3 (TNR3+). All receptors derive from a human donor in good health. Some clones in this sample may be carry-over from other donors' samples.

The chain links TRBV28 to TRBJ2-2; without DNA, the TCRdb call of TRBD1 cannot be checked. The germline V gene encodes CDR1 MDHEN and CDR2 SYDVKM. The CDR3 has 17 residues. The CDR3 sequence: CASRPRTLWESHGELFF.

The chain links TRBV29-1 to TRBJ2-3; the D call from TCRdb, TRBD2, cannot be confirmed without DNA. CDR3 length equals 18 residues. Per germline, CDR1 SQVTM and CDR2 ANQGSEA. CDR3: CSVYFGTSGRSPPDTQYF.

This chain links TRBV20-1 with TRBJ2-1; TCRdb proposes TRBD1, but this gene call is untestable without DNA. Germline V gene sequence: CDR1 DFQATT, CDR2 SNEGSKA (reference sequence). This CDR3 has 16 amino acids. The CDR3 protein is CSAQASPGQGGSEQFF.

This rearrangement joins TRBV12-3 or TRBV12-4 to TRBJ1-1; TCRdb picks TRBD1, but there is no DNA to check that call. The CDR3 is 14 residues long. CDR3 residues: CASKRGDSDTEAFF.

The genes are TRBV7-9 and TRBJ1-6; TCRdb's D call, TRBD1, is unchecked because there is no DNA. This CDR3 comprises 12 residues. The germline V gene has CDR1 SEHNR and CDR2 FQNEAQ (reference sequence). The CDR3 sequence is CASSAGPSPLHF.

The chain couples TRBV5-1 to TRBJ2-7; TCRdb's D call, TRBD2, is unchecked because there is no DNA. In germline, CDR1 is SGHRS, CDR2 YFSETQ. The CDR3 loop spans 14 amino acids. CDR3 sequence reads: CASSHKREDYEQYF. The variable domain in full, with the rest retrieved from reference TRBV5-1 and TRBJ2-7, is KAGVTQTPRYLIKTRGQQVTLSCSPISGHRSVSWYQQTPGQGLQFLFEYFSETQRNKGNFPGRFSGRQFSNSRSEMNVSTLELGDSALYLCASSHKREDYEQYFGPGTRLTVT.

The rearrangement joins TRBV5-1 to TRBJ1-2. In germline, CDR1 is SGHRS, CDR2 YFSETQ. This CDR3 comprises 13 residues. The CDR3 sequence: CASSWEGGSGYTF.

The chain has TRBV7-9 and TRBJ2-2; TCRdb's assignment of TRBD2 cannot be checked, as there is no DNA. This CDR3 is built from 19 residues. CDR1 SEHNR and CDR2 FQNEAQ come from the germline V gene (reference sequence). The CDR3 loop is CASSPPLPGLAENTGELFF.

This chain links TRBV27 with TRBJ1-5. This CDR3 has 13 amino acids. The germline V gene has CDR1 MNHEY and CDR2 SMNVEV (reference sequence). The chain's CDR3 is CASSFTDNQPQHF.

This rearrangement joins TRBV11-2 to TRBJ2-3; TCRdb outputs TRBD1, but without DNA this stays unchecked. CDR3 length: 15 residues. Germline V gene sequence: CDR1 SGHAT, CDR2 FQNNGV. The CDR3 sequence is CASSFLRGNTDTQYF.

The V and J genes are TRBV21-1 and TRBJ2-7. TRBV21-1 constitutes a pseudogene. The CDR3 runs to 14 residues. CDR3 loop: CASSKVVRSYEQYF.

This sequence joins TRBV20-1 and TRBJ2-7; the TRBD2 assignment by TCRdb is unverifiable without DNA. Germline V gene data show CDR1 as DFQATT and CDR2 as SNEGSKA (reference sequence). This CDR3 spans 13 amino acids. The CDR3 reads CSAPERGVGEQYF.

This chain links TRBV28 with TRBJ1-1; TCRdb gives TRBD1 as the D gene, but with no DNA this cannot be confirmed. Germline-derived CDR1 and CDR2 are MDHEN and SYDVKM. The CDR3 has 15 amino acids. This chain's CDR3 is CASSSPLEGNTEAFF.

This rearrangement joins TRBV4-3 to TRBJ2-7; there is no DNA to check the TCRdb D call of TRBD2. CDR3 length equals 16 residues. Germline V gene lookup returns CDR1 LGHNA and CDR2 YSLEER. The CDR3 protein is CASSQPGVAGFNEQYF.

The chain combines TRBV7-9 with TRBJ2-2; the TRBD1 assignment by TCRdb is unverifiable without DNA. Germline CDR1 and CDR2: SEHNR and FQNEAQ (reference sequence). The CDR3 runs 15 residues. CDR3 in amino acids: CASSLSPTGAGELFF. The full variable domain, its missing parts supplied by reference TRBV7-9 and TRBJ2-2, is DTGVSQNPRHKITKRGQNVTFRCDPISEHNRLYWYRQTLGQGPEFLTYFQNEAQLEKSRLLSDRFSAERPKGSFSTLEIQRTEQGDSAMYLCASSLSPTGAGELFFGEGSRLTVL.

The V gene is TRBV7-6, the J gene TRBJ2-1; TCRdb's D call of TRBD2 is untestable without DNA. The CDR3 runs 14 residues. CDR1 is SGHVS, CDR2 FNYEAQ, per germline. The CDR3 sequence is CASSLTAKGGEQFF.

The chain combines TRBV18 with TRBJ2-1; checking the TCRdb D call of TRBD1 is not possible without DNA. Germline V gene lookup returns CDR1 KGHSH and CDR2 LQKENI. CDR3 length: 15 amino acids. The CDR3 loop reads CASSPPRGGLNEQFF.

The V and J genes are TRBV19 and TRBJ2-2. The V gene's germline CDR1 is LNHDA and CDR2 SQIVND (reference sequence). This CDR3 spans 14 amino acids. Here the CDR3 reads CASTSSGNTGELFF.

This rearrangement joins TRBV7-8 to TRBJ2-2; the TRBD2 assignment by TCRdb is unverifiable without DNA. This CDR3 spans 14 amino acids. Germline V gene lookup returns CDR1 SGHVS and CDR2 FQNEAQ. CDR3: CASSFGGPGGELFF.

The J gene is TRBJ2-1, the V gene TRBV27; lacking DNA, the TRBD2 call made by TCRdb goes unchecked. This CDR3 contains 18 residues. The germline V gene encodes CDR1 MNHEY and CDR2 SMNVEV (reference sequence). The CDR3 loop is CASSLSASGRSSYNEQFF.

The chain is built from TRBV5-1 and TRBJ2-2; the D call from TCRdb, TRBD2, cannot be confirmed without DNA. Looked up from germline, CDR1 is SGHRS and CDR2 is YFSETQ. CDR3 length equals 14 residues. CDR3 sequence reads: CASSLAGGTGELFF.